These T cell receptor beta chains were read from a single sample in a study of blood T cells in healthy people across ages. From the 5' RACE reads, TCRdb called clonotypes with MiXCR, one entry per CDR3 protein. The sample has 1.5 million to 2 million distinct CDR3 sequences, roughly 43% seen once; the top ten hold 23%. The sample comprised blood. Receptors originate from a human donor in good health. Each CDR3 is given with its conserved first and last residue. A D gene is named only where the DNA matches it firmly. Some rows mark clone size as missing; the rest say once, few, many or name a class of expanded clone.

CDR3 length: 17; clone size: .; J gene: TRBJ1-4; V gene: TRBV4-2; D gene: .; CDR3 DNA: TGTGCCAGCAGCCAAGATATGACGATGGGAGCCAATGAAAAACTGTTTTTT; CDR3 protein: CASSQDMTMGANEKLFF
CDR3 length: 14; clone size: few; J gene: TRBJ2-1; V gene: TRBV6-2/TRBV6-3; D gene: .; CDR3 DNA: TGTGCCAGCAGTTACTCACACAACTACAATGAGCAGTTCTTC; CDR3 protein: CASSYSHNYNEQFF
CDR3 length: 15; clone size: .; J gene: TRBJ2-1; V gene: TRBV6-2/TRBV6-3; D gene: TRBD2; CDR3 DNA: TGTGCCAGCAGTTACTACAACACGGGGGGAGGAGGACAGTTCTTC; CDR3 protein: CASSYYNTGGGGQFF
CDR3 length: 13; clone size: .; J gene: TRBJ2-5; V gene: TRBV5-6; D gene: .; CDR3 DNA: TGTGCCAGCACCTCGGGGACTCAAGAGACCCAGTACTTC; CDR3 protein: CASTSGTQETQYF
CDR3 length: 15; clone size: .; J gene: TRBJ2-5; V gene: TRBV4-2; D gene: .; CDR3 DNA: TGTGCCAGCAGCCAAGACGTGACTTTAGCACAGACCCAGTACTTC; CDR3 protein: CASSQDVTLAQTQYF
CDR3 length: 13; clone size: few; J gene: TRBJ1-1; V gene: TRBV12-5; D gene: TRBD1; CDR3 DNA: TGTGCTAGTGCCTTACAGGGGGGGGCTGAAGCTTTCTTT; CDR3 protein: CASALQGGAEAFF
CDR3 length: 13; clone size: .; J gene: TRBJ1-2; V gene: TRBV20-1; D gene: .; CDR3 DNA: TGCAGTGCTAGAGTGCCCTGGGACTATGGCTACACCTTC; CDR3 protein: CSARVPWDYGYTF
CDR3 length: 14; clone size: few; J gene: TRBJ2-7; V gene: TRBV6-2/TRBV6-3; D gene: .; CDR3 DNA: TGTGCCAGCAGTTACGAGGGGGAGTCCTACGAGCAGTACTTC; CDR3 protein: CASSYEGESYEQYF
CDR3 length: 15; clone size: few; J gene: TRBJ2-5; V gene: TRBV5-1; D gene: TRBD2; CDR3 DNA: TGCGCCAGCAGCCAGGGCACGACTAGCGAGGAGACCCAGTACTTC; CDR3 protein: CASSQGTTSEETQYF
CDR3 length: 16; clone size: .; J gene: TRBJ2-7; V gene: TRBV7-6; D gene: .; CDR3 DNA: TGTGCCAGCAGCTTAGGCACAGCAGGCCCTCCCTTGGAGCAGTACTTC; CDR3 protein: CASSLGTAGPPLEQYF
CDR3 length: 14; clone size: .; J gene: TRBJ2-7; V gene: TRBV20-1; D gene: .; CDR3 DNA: TGCAGTGCTAGGGATGGGTTAACCTTGCGGGAGCAGTACTTC; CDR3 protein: CSARDGLTLREQYF
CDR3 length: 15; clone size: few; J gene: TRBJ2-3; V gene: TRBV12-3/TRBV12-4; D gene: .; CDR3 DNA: TGTGCCAGCAGTTTAGCAGGGACAACGACAGATACGCAGTATTTT; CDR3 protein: CASSLAGTTTDTQYF
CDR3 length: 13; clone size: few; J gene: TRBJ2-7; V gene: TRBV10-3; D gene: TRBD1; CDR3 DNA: TGTGCCATCAGGGGACAGGAAGCCTACGAGCAGTACTTC; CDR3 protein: CAIRGQEAYEQYF
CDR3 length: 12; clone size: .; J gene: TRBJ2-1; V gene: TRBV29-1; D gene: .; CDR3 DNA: TGCAGCGTCGATCATACAGGGAGTGAGCAGTTCTTC; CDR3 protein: CSVDHTGSEQFF
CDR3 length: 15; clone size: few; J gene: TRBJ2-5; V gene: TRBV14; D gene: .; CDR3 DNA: TGTGCCAGCAGCCAAGGAAACAAACGACAAGAGACCCAGTACTTC; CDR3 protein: CASSQGNKRQETQYF
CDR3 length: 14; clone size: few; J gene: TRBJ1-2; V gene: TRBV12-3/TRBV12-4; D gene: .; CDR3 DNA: TGTGCCAGCAGTTTAGTTGGACTTACTAATGGCTACACCTTC; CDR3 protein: CASSLVGLTNGYTF
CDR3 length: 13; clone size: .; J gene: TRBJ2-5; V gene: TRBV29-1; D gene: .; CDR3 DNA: TGCAGCGTGGAGGGACAAGCAGGGGGGACCCAGTACTTC; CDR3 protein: CSVEGQAGGTQYF
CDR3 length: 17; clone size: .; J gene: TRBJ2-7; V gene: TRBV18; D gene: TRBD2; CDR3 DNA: TGTGCCAGCTCACCACTTACTAGCGGGGAGCCTTCTTACGAGCAGTACTTC; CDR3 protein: CASSPLTSGEPSYEQYF
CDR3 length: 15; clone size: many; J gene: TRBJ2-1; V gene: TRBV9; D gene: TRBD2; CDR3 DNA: TGTGCCAGCAGTGCGTCCGGGACTACCTACAATGAGCAGTTCTTC; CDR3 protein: CASSASGTTYNEQFF
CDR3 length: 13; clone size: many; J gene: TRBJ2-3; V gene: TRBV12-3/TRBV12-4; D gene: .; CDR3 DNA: TGTGCCAGCTTACTCCATACGGCAGATACGCAGTATTTT; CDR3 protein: CASLLHTADTQYF
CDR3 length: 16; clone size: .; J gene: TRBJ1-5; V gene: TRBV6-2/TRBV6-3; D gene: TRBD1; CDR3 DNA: TGTGCCAGCAACGTCGGACAGGGACGGAGCAATCAGCCCCAGCATTTT; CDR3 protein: CASNVGQGRSNQPQHF
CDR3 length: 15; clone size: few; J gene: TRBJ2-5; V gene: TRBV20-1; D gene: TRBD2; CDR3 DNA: TGCAGTGCTGGCGGTAGCGGGGGACCTATAGAGACCCAGTACTTC; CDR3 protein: CSAGGSGGPIETQYF
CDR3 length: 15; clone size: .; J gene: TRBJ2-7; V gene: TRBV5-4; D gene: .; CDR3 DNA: TGTGCCAGCAGCTTGGATCTCGGCGTCTCCTACGAGCAGTACTTC; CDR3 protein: CASSLDLGVSYEQYF
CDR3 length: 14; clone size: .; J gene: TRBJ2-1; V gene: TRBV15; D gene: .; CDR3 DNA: TGTGCCACCAGCATCAAACTTGGGTTTTCTGAGCAGTTCTTC; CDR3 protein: CATSIKLGFSEQFF
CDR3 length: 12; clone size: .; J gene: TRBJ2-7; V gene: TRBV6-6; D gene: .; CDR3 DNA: TGTGCCACTGGGGGGTTTGGCTACGAGCAGTACTTC; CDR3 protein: CATGGFGYEQYF
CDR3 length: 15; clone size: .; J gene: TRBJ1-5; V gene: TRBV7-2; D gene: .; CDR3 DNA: TGTGCCAGCAGCTTCGATCCGTATAGCAATCAGCCCCAGCATTTT; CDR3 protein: CASSFDPYSNQPQHF
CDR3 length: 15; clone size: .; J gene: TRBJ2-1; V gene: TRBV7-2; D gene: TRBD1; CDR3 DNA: TGTGCCAGCAGCGCCTCCGGGACAGGGAACAATGAGCAGTTCTTC; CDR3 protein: CASSASGTGNNEQFF
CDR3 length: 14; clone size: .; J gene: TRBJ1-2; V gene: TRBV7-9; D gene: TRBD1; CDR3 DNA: TGTGCCAGCAGCCCGAGCTGGCAGGGGGATGGCTACACCTTC; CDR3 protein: CASSPSWQGDGYTF
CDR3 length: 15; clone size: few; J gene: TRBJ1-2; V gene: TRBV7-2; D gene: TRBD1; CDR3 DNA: TGTGCCAGCAGCCAGGCAGGGGGCGGCGACTATGGCTACACCTTC; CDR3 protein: CASSQAGGGDYGYTF
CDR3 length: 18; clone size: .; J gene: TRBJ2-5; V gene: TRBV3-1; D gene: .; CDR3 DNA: TGTGCCAGCAGCCCAACATGGACAGGAGGGTCGTACCAAGAGACCCAGTACTTC; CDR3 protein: CASSPTWTGGSYQETQYF
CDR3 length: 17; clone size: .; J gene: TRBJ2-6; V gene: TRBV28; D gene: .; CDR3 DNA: TGTGCCAGCAGTTTATTCACAGGTTACTCTGGGGCCAACGTCCTGACTTTC; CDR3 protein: CASSLFTGYSGANVLTF
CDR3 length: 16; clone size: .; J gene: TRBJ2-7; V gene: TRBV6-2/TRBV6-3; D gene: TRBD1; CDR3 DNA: TGTGCCAGCATCCCACCGACGGGACAGGGGATATACGAGCAGTACTTC; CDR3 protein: CASIPPTGQGIYEQYF
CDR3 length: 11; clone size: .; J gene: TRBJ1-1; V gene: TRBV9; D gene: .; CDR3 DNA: TGTGCCAGCAGCGCCGCAGGGGAAGCTTTCTTT; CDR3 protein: CASSAAGEAFF
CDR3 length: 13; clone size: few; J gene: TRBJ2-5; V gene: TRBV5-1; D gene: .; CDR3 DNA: TGCGCCAGCGCCAAAGGAGGGAGAGAGACCCAGTACTTC; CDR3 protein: CASAKGGRETQYF
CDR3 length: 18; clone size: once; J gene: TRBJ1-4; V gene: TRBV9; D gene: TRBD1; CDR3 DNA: TGTGCCAGCAGCGTTTCGGGACAGGGGGCGCAAACTAATGAAAAACTGTTTTTT; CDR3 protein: CASSVSGQGAQTNEKLFF
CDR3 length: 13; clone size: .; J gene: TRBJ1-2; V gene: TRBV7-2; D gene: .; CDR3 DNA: TGTGCCAGCAGCTTAGAGTTCAGTTATGGCTACACCTTC; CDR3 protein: CASSLEFSYGYTF
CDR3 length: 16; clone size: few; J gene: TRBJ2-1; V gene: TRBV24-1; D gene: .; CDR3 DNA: TGTGCCACCAGTGGGGAGAGGCTGTACCCTTACAATGAGCAGTTCTTC; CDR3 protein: CATSGERLYPYNEQFF
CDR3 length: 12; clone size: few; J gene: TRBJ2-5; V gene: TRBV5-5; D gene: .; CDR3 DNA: TGTGCCAGCAAAAAGGGACAAGAGACCCAGTACTTC; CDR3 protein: CASKKGQETQYF
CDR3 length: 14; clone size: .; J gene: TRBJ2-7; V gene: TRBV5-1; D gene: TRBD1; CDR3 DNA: TGCGCCAGCAGCTGGGGGACAGGGAGATACGAGCAGTACTTC; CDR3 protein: CASSWGTGRYEQYF